Listed here are 7 T cell receptor beta chains from one sample, sequenced in a study of human T cells and chemical hapten exposure. From the RACE reads, TCRdb called clonotypes with MiXCR, one entry per CDR3 protein. This table has 340,000 or so distinct CDR3 sequences, approximately 6.3% appearing once. Time point defined: patch test 1, 2 weeks after DPC sensitization. Treatment here: therapeutic diphenylcyclopropenone sensitization with weekly scalp DPC. The sample here was whole blood, taken in connection with sensitization to the hapten diphenylcyclopropenone (DPC). The receptors were sampled from a woman younger than 30 with alopecia areata. Some clones in this sample may be carry-over from other donors' samples.

This clonotype appeared many times. V usage is TRBV6-2 or TRBV6-3 and J usage is TRBJ2-5, with D perhaps TRBD1 (5 bases). This CDR3 contains 11 residues. Trimming cost V 7 bases and J 5 bases, with 8 bases left between them. CDR1 is MNHEY and CDR2 is SVGEGT in the germline V gene. The CDR3 reads CASTRAETQYF. The CDR3 DNA is TGTGCCAGCACCAGGGCGGAGACCCAGTACTTC.

This clonotype was seen only a few times. The chain has TRBV12-3 or TRBV12-4 and TRBJ2-2; 10 nucleotides align to TRBD1. The CDR3 runs to 16 residues. The J segment lost 7 bases and the V segment lost 11 bases, leaving 16 bases of the junction unmatched. The CDR3 loop is CAQAMTGTGDHGELFF. As DNA, the CDR3 is TGTGCCCAGGCCATGACCGGGACAGGGGATCACGGGGAGCTGTTTTTT.

This chain uses TRBV6-5 with TRBJ1-2; TRBD1 matches 9 bases. Germline V gene lookup returns CDR1 MNHEY and CDR2 SVGAGI. The CDR3 extends over 15 amino acids. V trimming: 4 bases; J trimming: 6 bases; junction bases outside the gene matches: 9. The CDR3 region is CASSSLRTGANGYTF. The CDR3 region has the DNA TGTGCCAGCAGTTCATTGAGGACAGGGGCTAATGGCTACACCTTC.

The chain links TRBV6-5 to TRBJ2-3; TRBD2 matches 10 bases. CDR1 is MNHEY, CDR2 SVGAGI, per germline. The CDR3 loop spans 14 amino acids. The ends lost 7 bases at V and 4 bases at J; junction bases unmatched: 5. The CDR3 region has the DNA TGTGCCAGCAAGCGGGGGGGCCCGTCAGATACGCAGTATTTT. As protein: CASKRGGPSDTQYF.

This clonotype appeared many times. The chain carries TRBV6-5 and TRBJ1-5, with D tentatively TRBD1 (6 bases). The germline V gene has CDR1 MNHEY and CDR2 SVGAGI. V lost 5 bases and J lost 0, with 14 bases in between. This CDR3 has 16 amino acids. CDR3 sequence: CASSPRQDPSNQPQHF. CDR3 nucleotides: TGTGCCAGCAGTCCACGACAGGACCCTAGCAATCAGCCCCAGCATTTT.

This clonotype was found a few times. The V gene is TRBV20-1, the J gene TRBJ2-5, with D tentatively TRBD2 (6 bases). With 5 bases removed from V and 5 bases from J, the gap between germline ends came to 21 bases. The CDR3 length is 15 residues. Germline V gene sequence: CDR1 DFQATT, CDR2 SNEGSKA (reference sequence). CDR3 protein: CSAVPTSRPAETQYF. CDR3 nucleotides: TGCAGTGCTGTCCCGACTAGTCGGCCAGCGGAGACCCAGTACTTC.

This clonotype has ten or more counts. V gene TRBV6-2 or TRBV6-3 combines with J gene TRBJ1-2; D not certain. V lost 3 bases and J lost 0, with 14 bases in between. The germline V gene has CDR1 MNHEY and CDR2 SVGEGT. The CDR3 contains 16 residues. DNA for the CDR3: TGTGCCAGCAGTTATGCAGCTCCTGGAGCTAACTATGGCTACACCTTC. Translating it yields CASSYAAPGANYGYTF.